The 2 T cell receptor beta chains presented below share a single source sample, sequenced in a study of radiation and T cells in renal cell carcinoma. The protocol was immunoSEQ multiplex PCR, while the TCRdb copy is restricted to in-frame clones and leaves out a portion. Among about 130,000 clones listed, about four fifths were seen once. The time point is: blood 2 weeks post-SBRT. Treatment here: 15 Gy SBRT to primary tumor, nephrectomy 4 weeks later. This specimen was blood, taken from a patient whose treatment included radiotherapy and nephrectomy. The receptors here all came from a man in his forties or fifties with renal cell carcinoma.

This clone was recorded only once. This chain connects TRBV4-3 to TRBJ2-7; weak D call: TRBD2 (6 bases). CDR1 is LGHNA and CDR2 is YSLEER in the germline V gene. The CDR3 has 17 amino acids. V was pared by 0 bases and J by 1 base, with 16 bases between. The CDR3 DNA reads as TGCGCCAGCAGCCAAGAGAGGAGGCAGGGACTTTCCTACGAGCAGTACTTC. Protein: CASSQERRQGLSYEQYF.

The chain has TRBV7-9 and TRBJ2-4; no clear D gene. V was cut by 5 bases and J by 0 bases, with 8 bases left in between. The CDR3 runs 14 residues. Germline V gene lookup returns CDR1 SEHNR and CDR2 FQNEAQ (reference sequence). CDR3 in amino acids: CASSPPPAKNIQYF. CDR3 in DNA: TGTGCCAGCAGCCCGCCGCCAGCCAAAAACATTCAGTACTTC.